This T cell receptor beta chain stems from a study of response to subunit inactivated influenza vaccine. The study, taken as a whole, reports: The authors proposed limited new T cell recruitment per seasonal influenza vaccination.

TCRdb used MiXCR to reprocess the RT-PCR reads, holding one entry per CDR3 protein. This table has about 500,000 distinct CDR3 sequences, more than 15% appearing once. Details on this clonotype: Its antigen is not identified.

CDR1 and CDR2 from the germline V gene are MNHEY and SMNVEV (reference sequence). The germline V and J ends were trimmed by 0 bases and 9 bases, with 15 bases remaining between them. CDR3 length: 15 amino acids. Here the sequenced sample was CD4+ T cells sorted from PBMCs, taken less than 30 months after vaccination. This rearrangement joins TRBV27 to TRBJ2-1, with D possibly matching TRBD1 (6 bases). This sequence originates from a man between 50 and 70 years old who received an inactivated influenza vaccine. CDR3 DNA sequence: TGTGCCAGCAGTTTATCCCTTGGGCAGGGGAGTGAGCAGTTCTTC. Its translation is CASSLSLGQGSEQFF.